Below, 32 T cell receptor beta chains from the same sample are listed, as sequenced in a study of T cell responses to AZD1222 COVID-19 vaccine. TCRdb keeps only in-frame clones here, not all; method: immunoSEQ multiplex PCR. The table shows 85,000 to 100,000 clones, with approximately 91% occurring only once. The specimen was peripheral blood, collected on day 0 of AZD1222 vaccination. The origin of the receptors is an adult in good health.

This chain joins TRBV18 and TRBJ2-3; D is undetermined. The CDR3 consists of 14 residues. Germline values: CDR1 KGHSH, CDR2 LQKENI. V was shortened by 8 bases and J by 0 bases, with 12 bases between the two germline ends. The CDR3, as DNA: TGTGCCAGCCACGGAAGGGCTAGCACAGATACGCAGTATTTT. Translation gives CASHGRASTDTQYF.

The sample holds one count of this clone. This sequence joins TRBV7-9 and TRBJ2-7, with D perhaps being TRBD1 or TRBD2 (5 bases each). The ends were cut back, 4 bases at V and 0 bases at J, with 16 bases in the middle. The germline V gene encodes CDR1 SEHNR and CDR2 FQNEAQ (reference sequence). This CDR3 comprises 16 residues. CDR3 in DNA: TGTGCCAGCAGCTCCCCCGGGACCTTAAGCTCCTACGAGCAGTACTTC. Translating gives CASSSPGTLSSYEQYF.

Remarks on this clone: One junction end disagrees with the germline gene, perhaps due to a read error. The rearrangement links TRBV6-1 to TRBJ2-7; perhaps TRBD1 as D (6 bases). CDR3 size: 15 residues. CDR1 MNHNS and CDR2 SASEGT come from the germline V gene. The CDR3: CASREGQRDSYEQYF. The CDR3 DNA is TGTGCCAGCAGAGAAGGACAGCGAGATTCCTACGAGCAGTACTTC.

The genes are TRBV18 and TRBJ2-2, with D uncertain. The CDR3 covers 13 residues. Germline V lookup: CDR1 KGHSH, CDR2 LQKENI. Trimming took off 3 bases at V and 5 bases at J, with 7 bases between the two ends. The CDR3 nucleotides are TGTGCCAGCTCACCGGAACGGACCGGGGAGCTGTTTTTT. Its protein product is CASSPERTGELFF.

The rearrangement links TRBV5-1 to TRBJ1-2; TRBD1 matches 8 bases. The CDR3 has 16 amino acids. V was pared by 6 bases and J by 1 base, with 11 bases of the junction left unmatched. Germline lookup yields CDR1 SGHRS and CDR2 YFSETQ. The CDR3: CASKSETGARNYGYTF. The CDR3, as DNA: TGCGCCAGCAAATCAGAGACAGGGGCTCGTAACTATGGCTACACCTTC.

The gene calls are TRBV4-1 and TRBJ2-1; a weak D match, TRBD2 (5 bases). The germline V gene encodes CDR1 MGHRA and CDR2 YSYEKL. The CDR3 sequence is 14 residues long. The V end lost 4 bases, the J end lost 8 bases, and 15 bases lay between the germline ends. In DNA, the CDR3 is TGCGCCAGCAGCCCCGCCGGGGTGCGCTATGAGCAGTTCTTC. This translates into CASSPAGVRYEQFF.

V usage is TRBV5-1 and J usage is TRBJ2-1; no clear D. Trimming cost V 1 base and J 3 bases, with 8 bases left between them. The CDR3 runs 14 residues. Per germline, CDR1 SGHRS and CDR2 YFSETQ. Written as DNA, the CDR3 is TGCGCCAGCAGCTTGATGATGGGCTACAATGAGCAGTTCTTC. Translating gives CASSLMMGYNEQFF.

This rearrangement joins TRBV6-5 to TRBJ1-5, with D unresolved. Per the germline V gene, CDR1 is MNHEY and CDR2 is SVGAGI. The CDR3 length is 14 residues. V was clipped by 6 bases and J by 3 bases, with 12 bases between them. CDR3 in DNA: TGTGCCAGCAGACTCCCGGGCCCCAATCAGCCCCAGCATTTT. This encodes CASRLPGPNQPQHF.

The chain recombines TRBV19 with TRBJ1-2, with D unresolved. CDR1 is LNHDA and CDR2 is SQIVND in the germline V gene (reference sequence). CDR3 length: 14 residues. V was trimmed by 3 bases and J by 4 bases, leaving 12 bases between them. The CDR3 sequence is CASSILGRPYGYTF. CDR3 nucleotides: TGTGCCAGTAGTATCTTGGGCAGGCCCTATGGCTACACCTTC.

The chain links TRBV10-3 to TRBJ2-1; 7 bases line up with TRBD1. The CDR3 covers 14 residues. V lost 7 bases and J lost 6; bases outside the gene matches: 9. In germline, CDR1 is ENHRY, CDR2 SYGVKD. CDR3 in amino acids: CAINADRNLNEQFF. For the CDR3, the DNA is TGTGCCATCAACGCGGACAGGAACCTCAATGAGCAGTTCTTC.

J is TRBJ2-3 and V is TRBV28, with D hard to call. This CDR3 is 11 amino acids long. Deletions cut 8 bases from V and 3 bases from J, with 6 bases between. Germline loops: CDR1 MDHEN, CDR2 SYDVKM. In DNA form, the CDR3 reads TGTGCCAGCGCTGAAACAGATACGCAGTATTTT. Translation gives CASAETDTQYF.

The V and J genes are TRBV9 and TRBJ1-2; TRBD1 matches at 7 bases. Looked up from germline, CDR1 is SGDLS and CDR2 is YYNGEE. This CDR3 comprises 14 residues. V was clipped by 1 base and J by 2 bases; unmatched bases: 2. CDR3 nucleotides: TGTGCCAGCAGCGTAACAGGGGAGAACTATGGCTACACCTTC. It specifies CASSVTGENYGYTF.

The CDR3 region has the DNA TGCGCCAGCAGCCAAGTAGGTGGGGGATGGCACTATGGCTACACCTTC. This encodes CASSQVGGGWHYGYTF. This chain connects TRBV4-3 to TRBJ1-2; TRBD1 might be the D (5 bases). CDR1 and CDR2 from the germline V gene are LGHNA and YSLEER. This CDR3 has 16 amino acids. Trimming took off 1 base at V and 3 bases at J, with 15 bases between the two ends.

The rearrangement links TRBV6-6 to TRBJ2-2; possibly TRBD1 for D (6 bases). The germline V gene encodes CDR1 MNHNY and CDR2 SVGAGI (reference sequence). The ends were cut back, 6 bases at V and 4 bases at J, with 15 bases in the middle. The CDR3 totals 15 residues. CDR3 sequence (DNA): TGTGCCAGCAGCCCTGCAGGGGAGAGCACCGGGGAGCTGTTTTTT. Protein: CASSPAGESTGELFF.

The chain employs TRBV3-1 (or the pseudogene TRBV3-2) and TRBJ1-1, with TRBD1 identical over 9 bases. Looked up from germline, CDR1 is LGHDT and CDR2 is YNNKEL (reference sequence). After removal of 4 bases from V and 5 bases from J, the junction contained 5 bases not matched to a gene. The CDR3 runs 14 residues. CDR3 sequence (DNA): TGTGCCAGCAGCCCAGGGACAGGGATGACTGAAGCTTTCTTT. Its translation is CASSPGTGMTEAFF.

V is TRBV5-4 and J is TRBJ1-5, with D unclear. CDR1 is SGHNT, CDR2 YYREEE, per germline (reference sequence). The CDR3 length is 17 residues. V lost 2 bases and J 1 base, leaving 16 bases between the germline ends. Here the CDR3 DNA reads TGTGCCAGCAGCTTCCCGGCAGGTACGCGGAGCAATCAGCCCCAGCATTTT. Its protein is CASSFPAGTRSNQPQHF. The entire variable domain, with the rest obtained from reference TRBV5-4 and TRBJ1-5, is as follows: ETGVTQSPTHLIKTRGQQVTLRCSSQSGHNTVSWYQQALGQGPQFIFQYYREEENGRGNFPPRFSGLQFPNYSSELNVNALELDDSALYLCASSFPAGTRSNQPQHFGDGTRLSIL.

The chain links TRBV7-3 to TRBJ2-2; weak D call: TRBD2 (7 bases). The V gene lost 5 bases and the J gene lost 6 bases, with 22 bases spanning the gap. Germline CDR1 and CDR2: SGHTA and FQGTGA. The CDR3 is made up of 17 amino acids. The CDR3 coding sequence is TGTGCCAGCAGCCCAAGTTCGGCGGGGGCAGTGCCCGGGGAGCTGTTTTTT. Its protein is CASSPSSAGAVPGELFF.

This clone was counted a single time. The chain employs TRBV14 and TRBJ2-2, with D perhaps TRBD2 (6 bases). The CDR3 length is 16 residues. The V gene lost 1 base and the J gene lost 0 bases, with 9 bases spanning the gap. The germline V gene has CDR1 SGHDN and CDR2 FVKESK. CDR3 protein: CASSQVGGTNTGELFF. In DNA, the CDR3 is TGTGCCAGCAGCCAAGTGGGGGGAACGAACACCGGGGAGCTGTTTTTT.

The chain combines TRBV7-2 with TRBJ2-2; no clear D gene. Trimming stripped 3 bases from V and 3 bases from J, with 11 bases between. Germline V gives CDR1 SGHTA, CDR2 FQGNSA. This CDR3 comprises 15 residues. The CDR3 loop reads CASSFPSFHTGELFF. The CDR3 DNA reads TGTGCCAGCAGCTTCCCTAGTTTCCACACCGGGGAGCTGTTTTTT.

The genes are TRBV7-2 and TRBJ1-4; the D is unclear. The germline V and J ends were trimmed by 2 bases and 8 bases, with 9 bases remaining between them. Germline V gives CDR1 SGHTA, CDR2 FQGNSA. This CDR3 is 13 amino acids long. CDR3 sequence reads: CASSLRTREKLFF. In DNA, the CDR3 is TGTGCCAGCAGCTTACGAACTCGCGAAAAACTGTTTTTT.

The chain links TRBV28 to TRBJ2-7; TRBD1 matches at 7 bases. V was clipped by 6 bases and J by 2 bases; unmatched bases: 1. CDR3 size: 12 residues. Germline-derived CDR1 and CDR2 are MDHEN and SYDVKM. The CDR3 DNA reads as TGTGCCAGCAGAGGGACAGCCTACGAGCAGTACTTC. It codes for CASRGTAYEQYF.

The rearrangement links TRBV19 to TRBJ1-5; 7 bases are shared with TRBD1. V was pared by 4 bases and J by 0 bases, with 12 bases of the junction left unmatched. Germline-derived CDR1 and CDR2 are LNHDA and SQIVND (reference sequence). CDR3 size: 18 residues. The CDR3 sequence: CASSNPGQDPYSNQPQHF. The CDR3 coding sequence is TGTGCCAGTAGTAACCCCGGACAGGACCCGTATAGCAATCAGCCCCAGCATTTT.

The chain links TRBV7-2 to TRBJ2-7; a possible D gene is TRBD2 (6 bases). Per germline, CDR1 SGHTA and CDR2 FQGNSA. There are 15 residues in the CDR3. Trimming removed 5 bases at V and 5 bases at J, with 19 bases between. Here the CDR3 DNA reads TGTGCCAGCAGCAAATGGGGGGTCGTCGGAGACGAGCAGTACTTC. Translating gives CASSKWGVVGDEQYF.

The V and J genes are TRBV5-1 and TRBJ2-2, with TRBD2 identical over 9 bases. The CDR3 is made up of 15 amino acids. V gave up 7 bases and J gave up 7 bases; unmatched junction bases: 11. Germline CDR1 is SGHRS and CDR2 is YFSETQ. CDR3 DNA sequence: TGCGCCAGCGGCCCGGCGGGGGGGCCGGTCGGGGAGCTGTTTTTT. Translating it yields CASGPAGGPVGELFF. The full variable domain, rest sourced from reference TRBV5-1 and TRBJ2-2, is KAGVTQTPRYLIKTRGQQVTLSCSPISGHRSVSWYQQTPGQGLQFLFEYFSETQRNKGNFPGRFSGRQFSNSRSEMNVSTLELGDSALYLCASGPAGGPVGELFFGEGSRLTVL.

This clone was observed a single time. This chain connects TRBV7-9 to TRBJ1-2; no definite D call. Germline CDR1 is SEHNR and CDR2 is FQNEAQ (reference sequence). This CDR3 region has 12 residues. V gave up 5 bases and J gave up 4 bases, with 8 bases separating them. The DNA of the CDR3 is TGTGCCAGCAGCCTAAATCTCTATGGCTACACCTTC. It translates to CASSLNLYGYTF.

CDR3 nucleotide sequence: TGTGCCAGCAGTCTCGGACAGGGACACTATGGCTACACCTTC. Amino acids: CASSLGQGHYGYTF. The V gene is TRBV27, the J gene TRBJ1-2, with 8 bases that match TRBD1. Germline V gene data show CDR1 as MNHEY and CDR2 as SMNVEV (reference sequence). The J segment lost 3 bases and the V segment lost 5 bases, leaving 5 bases of the junction unmatched. This CDR3 is 14 amino acids long.

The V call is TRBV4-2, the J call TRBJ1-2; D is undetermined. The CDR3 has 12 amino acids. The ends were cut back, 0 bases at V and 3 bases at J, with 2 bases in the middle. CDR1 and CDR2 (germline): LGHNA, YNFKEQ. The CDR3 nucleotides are TGTGCCAGCAGCCAAGATTACTATGGCTACACCTTC. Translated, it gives CASSQDYYGYTF.

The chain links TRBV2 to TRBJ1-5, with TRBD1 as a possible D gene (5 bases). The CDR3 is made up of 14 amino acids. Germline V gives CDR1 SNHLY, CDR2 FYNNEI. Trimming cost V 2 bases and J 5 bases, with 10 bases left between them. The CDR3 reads CASSEMGGYQPQHF. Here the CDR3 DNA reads TGTGCCAGCAGTGAAATGGGGGGTTATCAGCCCCAGCATTTT.

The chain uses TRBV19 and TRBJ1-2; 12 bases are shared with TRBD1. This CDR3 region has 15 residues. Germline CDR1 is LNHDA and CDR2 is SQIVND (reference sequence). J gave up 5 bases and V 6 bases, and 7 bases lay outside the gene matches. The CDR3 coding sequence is TGTGCCAGTAGCCCCGGGGACAGGGGGCTGTATGGCTACACCTTC. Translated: CASSPGDRGLYGYTF. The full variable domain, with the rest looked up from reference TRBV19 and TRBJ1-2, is DGGITQSPKYLFRKEGQNVTLSCEQNLNHDAMYWYRQDPGQGLRLIYYSQIVNDFQKGDIAEGYSVSREKKESFPLTVTSAQKNPTAFYLCASSPGDRGLYGYTFGSGTRLTVV.

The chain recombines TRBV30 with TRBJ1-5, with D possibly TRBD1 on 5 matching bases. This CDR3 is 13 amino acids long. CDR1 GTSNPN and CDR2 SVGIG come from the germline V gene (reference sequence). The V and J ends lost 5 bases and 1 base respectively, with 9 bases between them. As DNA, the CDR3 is TGTGCCTGGCCCGACAGAAGCAATCAGCCCCAGCATTTT. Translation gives CAWPDRSNQPQHF.

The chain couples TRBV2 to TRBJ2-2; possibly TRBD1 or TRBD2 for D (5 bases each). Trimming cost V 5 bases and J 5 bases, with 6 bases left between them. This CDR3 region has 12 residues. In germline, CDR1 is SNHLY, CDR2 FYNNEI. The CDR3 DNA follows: TGTGCCAGCAGTTGGGGGACCGGGGAGCTGTTTTTT. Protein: CASSWGTGELFF.

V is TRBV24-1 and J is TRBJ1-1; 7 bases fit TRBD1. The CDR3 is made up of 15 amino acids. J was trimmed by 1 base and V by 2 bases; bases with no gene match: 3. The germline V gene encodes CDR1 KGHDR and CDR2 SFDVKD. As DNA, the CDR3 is TGTGCCACCAGTGATTCGAGGACAGGGAACACTGAAGCTTTCTTT. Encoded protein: CATSDSRTGNTEAFF.